Included here is one T cell receptor (beta chain) sequence, with context. The record originates from a study of cytomegalovirus exposure and HLA in healthy donors. In the PCR, 60 Vbeta and 13 Jbeta primers were used. Authors' data handling: In a later analysis, of around 80 million unique beta chains, approximately 10 million appeared in at least two donors. Data came from immunoSEQ multiplex PCR; TCRdb stores just in-frame clones and leaves some out. V and J calls plus clone size are reproduced from that table; the DNA served to infer D and trimming. The sample table includes some 130,000 clones. V gave up 6 bases and J gave up 3 bases, with 14 bases separating them. CDR3 length equals 15 residues. CDR1 and CDR2 (germline): MDHEN, SYDVKM.

This clonotype was obtained from a man between 18 and 35 years old in good health and CMV-seronegative. The sequencing input was PBMCs. The rearrangement uses TRBV28 and TRBJ1-4; D unresolved. CDR3 nucleotides: TGTGCCAGCAGGGGAGGGAGTGCATCTAATGAAAAACTGTTTTTT. This codes for CASRGGSASNEKLFF.